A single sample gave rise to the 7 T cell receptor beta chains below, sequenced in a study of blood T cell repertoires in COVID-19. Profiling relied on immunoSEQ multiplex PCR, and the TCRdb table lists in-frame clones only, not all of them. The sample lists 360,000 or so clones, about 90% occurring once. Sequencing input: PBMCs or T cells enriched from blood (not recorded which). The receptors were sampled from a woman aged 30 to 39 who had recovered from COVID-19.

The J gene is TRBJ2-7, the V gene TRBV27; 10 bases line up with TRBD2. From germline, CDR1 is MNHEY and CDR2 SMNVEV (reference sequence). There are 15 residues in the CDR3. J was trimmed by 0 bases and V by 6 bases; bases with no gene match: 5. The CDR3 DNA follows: TGTGCCAGCAGGCTTAGCGGGGGGAGCTCCTACGAGCAGTACTTC. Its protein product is CASRLSGGSSYEQYF.

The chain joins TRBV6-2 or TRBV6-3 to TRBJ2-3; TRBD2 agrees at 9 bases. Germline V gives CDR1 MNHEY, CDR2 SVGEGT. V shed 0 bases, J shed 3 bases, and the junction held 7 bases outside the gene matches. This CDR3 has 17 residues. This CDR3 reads CASSYSIRGGATDTQYF. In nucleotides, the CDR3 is TGTGCCAGCAGTTACTCGATCCGCGGGGGGGCTACAGATACGCAGTATTTT.

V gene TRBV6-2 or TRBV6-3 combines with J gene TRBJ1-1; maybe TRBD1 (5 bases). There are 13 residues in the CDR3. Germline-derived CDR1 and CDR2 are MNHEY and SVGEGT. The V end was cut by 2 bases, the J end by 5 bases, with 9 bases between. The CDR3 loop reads CASSYLAGTEAFF. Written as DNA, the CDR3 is TGTGCCAGCAGTTACCTGGCAGGGACTGAAGCTTTCTTT.

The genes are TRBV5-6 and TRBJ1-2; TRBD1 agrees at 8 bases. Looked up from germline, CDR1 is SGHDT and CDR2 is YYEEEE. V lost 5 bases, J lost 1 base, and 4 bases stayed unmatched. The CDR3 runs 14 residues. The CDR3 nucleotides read TGTGCCAGCAGACCAACAGGGGGTAACTATGGCTACACCTTC. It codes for CASRPTGGNYGYTF.

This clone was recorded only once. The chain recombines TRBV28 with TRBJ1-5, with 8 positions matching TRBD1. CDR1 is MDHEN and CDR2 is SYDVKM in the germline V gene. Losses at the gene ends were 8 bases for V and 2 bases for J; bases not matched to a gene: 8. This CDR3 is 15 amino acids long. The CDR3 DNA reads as TGTGCCAGCGAGTGGACAGGGCGAGGCAATCAGCCCCAGCATTTT. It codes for CASEWTGRGNQPQHF.

The CDR3 is CASINPSGRGSYEQYF. The CDR3, as DNA: TGTGCCAGCATCAACCCCAGCGGGAGGGGAAGCTACGAGCAGTACTTC. The genes are TRBV28 and TRBJ2-7, with 10 bases fitting TRBD2. This CDR3 contains 16 residues. The V segment lost 7 bases and the J segment 3 bases; nucleotides outside the gene matches: 12. In germline, CDR1 is MDHEN, CDR2 SYDVKM.

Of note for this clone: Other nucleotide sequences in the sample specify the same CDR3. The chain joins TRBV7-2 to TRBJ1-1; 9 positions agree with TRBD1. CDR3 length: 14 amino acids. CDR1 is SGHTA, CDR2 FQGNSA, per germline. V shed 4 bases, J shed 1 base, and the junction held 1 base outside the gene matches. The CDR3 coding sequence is TGTGCCAGCAGCTCGGGACAGGGGAACACTGAAGCTTTCTTT. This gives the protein CASSSGQGNTEAFF.